Listed below are T cell receptor beta chains from one sample, sequenced in a study of OX40 agonist ivuxolimab in advanced cancers. TCRdb keeps only in-frame clones here, not all; method: immunoSEQ multiplex PCR. The top ten clones hold approximately 14% of a sample with tens of thousands of clones, 84% of them seen once. The material sequenced was CD4+ or CD8+ T cells sorted from blood, taken in a trial of the OX40 agonist ivuxolimab. The receptors here all came from an adult with an advanced solid tumor such as melanoma, head and neck, liver or kidney cancer. CDR3s include the opening cysteine and the closing phenylalanine or tryptophan. The D gene is left open where the match is weak. The size field is filled for only some rows; it gives once, few, many or a size class.

>.|TRBJ1-2|.|TRBV9
CASSVGSSGAWGYTF
>.|TRBJ2-5|.|TRBV7-9
CASSLLGPETQYF
>.|TRBJ2-1|.|TRBV7-9
CASSLSGHGYNEQFF
>once|TRBJ2-1|.|TRBV5-4
CASSPGADEQFF
>.|TRBJ1-1|.|TRBV11-2
CASSLGIAEAFF
>few|TRBJ2-2|TRBD1|TRBV9
CASSVGGQTNTGELFF
>few|TRBJ2-1|.|TRBV4-3
CASSRSRVNEQFF
>.|TRBJ2-6|.|TRBV2
CASSDPNRAGANVLTF
>.|TRBJ2-1|.|TRBV9
CASSAPGVKGSYNEQFF
>.|TRBJ1-1|TRBD1|TRBV6-5
CASIQQGVPEAFF
>.|TRBJ1-2|.|TRBV7-8
CASKLSAPSDLINYGYTF
>.|TRBJ1-1|TRBD1|TRBV7-8
CASSPNRGGYTEAFF
>.|TRBJ1-1|.|TRBV4-3
CASSKNTEAFF
>.|TRBJ2-7|.|TRBV7-9
CASSLAGREQYF
>.|TRBJ2-7|.|TRBV10-3
CAISESQGGSYEQYF
>.|TRBJ1-1|.|TRBV9
CASSVVPSRGPEAFF
>.|TRBJ2-7|TRBD1|TRBV9
CASSAGTGGREQYF
>.|TRBJ1-5|TRBD1|TRBV11-2
CASSLEARGGQPQHF
>.|TRBJ2-7|.|TRBV5-5
CASSLWADTTYEQYF
>.|TRBJ2-5|TRBD2|TRBV7-6
CASSFTSGSQETQYF
>.|TRBJ1-4|TRBD1|TRBV2
CASRSHRGANEKLFF
>.|TRBJ2-3|TRBD1|TRBV13
CASSWTGGATDTQYF
>.|TRBJ1-5|.|TRBV7-2
CASSSTVNQPQHF
>few|TRBJ2-5|.|TRBV13
CASSSRQITQETQYF
>.|TRBJ1-2|.|TRBV10-3
CAISPDNYGYTF
>.|TRBJ2-2|.|TRBV4-3
CASSPELGVANTGELFF
>.|TRBJ1-4|.|TRBV7-2
CASSLARMANEKLFF
>.|TRBJ2-1|.|TRBV2
CASSLLYNEQFF
>.|TRBJ1-2|.|TRBV19
CATQIWSGYTF
>.|TRBJ2-5|.|TRBV11-2
CASFAGWETQYF
>.|TRBJ1-6|.|TRBV7-9
CASSLDFGNSPLHF
>.|TRBJ1-1|.|TRBV15
CATSTKSGPNTEAFF
>.|TRBJ2-6|.|TRBV4-1
CASSVQGSGANVLTF
>.|TRBJ2-2|.|TRBV9
CASSPRKGEAGELFF
>.|TRBJ1-2|.|TRBV5-6
CASSLSHGYTF
>.|TRBJ1-1|.|TRBV7-9
CASSLDFGEGNTEAFF
>.|TRBJ1-4|.|TRBV7-6
CASSPTVGGMGEKLFF
>once|TRBJ2-7|TRBD2|TRBV6-6
CASSQLAGYEQYF
>.|TRBJ1-1|.|TRBV14
CASSQSDANTEAFF
>few|TRBJ1-1|.|TRBV4-1
CASSQGNTEAFF
>.|TRBJ2-5|.|TRBV7-8
CASSFTGPQYF
>.|TRBJ2-2|.|TRBV11-2
CASSLAGPHTGELFF
>.|TRBJ2-3|.|TRBV6-6
CASTDGLADTQYF
>.|TRBJ2-5|.|TRBV5-1
CASSRTNSRDGQETQYF
>.|TRBJ2-7|TRBD2|TRBV2
CASMGGVYEQYF
>.|TRBJ2-1|TRBD1|TRBV7-2
CASSLGGQIYNEQFF